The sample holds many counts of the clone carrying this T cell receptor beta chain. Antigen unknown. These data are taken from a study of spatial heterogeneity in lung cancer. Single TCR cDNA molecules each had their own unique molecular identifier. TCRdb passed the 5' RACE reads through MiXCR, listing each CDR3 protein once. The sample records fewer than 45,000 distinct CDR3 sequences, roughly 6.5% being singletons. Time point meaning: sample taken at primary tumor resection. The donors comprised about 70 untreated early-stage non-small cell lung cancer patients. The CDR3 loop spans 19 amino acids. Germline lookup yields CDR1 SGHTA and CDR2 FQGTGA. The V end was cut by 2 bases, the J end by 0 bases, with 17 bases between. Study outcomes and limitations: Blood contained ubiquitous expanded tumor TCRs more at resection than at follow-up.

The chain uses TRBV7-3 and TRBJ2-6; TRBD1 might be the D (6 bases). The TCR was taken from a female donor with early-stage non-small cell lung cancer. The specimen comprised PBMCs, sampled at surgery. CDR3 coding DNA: TGTGCCAGCAGCTTAGGCTGGGGGCCGGTAGGCTCTGGGGCCAACGTCCTGACTTTC. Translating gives CASSLGWGPVGSGANVLTF.